Below, one TCR beta chain is given with its context. CD8+ and CD4+ blood T cells underwent TCR beta sequencing. These data belong to a study of CD8 T cells in Susac syndrome. The CDR3 is 15 amino acids. V shed 3 bases, J shed 5 bases, and the junction held 6 bases outside the gene matches. Germline CDR1 and CDR2: LGHNA and YSLEER. RNA amounts of roughly 0.5 to 1 ug underwent reverse transcription with random hexamers. Amplification of TCR beta CDR3 across 54 Vbeta and 13 Jbeta was performed with immunoSEQ multiplex PCR. Each CDR3 protein is one row after TCRdb ran MiXCR on the immunoSEQ multiplex PCR reads. The sample includes around 170,000 distinct CDR3 sequences, approximately 96% of them seen just once.

The clonotype originates from a human donor with Susac syndrome. V is TRBV4-3 and J is TRBJ2-5, with 10 nucleotides matching TRBD1. The material sequenced was CD4+ T cells from PBMCs. In nucleotides, the CDR3 is TGCGCCAGCAGCCATGGCTCGGGACAGGGGGAGACCCAGTACTTC. Protein sequence: CASSHGSGQGETQYF.